The TCR beta chain described here comes from a study of blood T cell repertoires in COVID-19. The table came from immunoSEQ multiplex PCR; TCRdb's copy has only in-frame clones and leaves some out. The data show some 400,000 clones, roughly four fifths seen once. Germline CDR1 and CDR2: LGHDT and YNNKEL (reference sequence). V shed 4 bases and J 2 bases; nucleotides not matched to a gene: 4. CDR3 length: 15 residues. Source material: peripheral blood. The V call is TRBV3-1 (or the pseudogene TRBV3-2), the J call TRBJ2-7, with 11 bases lining up with TRBD2. The sequence was collected from a human donor with acute or convalescent COVID-19. The donor label of this sample is uncertain. CDR3 amino acids: CASSPLAGVPYEQYF. CDR3 in DNA: TGTGCCAGCAGCCCACTAGCGGGGGTGCCCTACGAGCAGTACTTC.